This TCR beta chain is drawn from a study of Ad26.COV2.S vaccination and SARS-CoV-2 variants. Study as a whole: Administration of Ad26.COV2.S was intramuscular, either once or twice 56 days apart.

Study observations and caveats: Among vaccine recipients, spike-specific TCR breadth exceeded that of placebo recipients.

Germline loops: CDR1 LNHDA, CDR2 SQIVND (reference sequence). The CDR3 consists of 18 residues. V lost 3 bases to trimming and J lost 0 bases, with 18 bases between them. Treatment denoted: around 19 received Ad26.COV2.S at low or high dose, single or two shots; about 5 received placebo; per-sample allocation not given. The study sampled participants on day 63 after the first vaccine or placebo injection. Spike of the Wuhan-strain SARS-CoV-2 was expressed by an Ad26 vector, which formed the vaccine. As to this clone: What it binds is unknown.

TCRdb keeps only in-frame clones here, not all; method: immunoSEQ multiplex PCR. The data show more than 300,000 clones, 85% seen once. The TCR originated in a person between 18 and 65 years old who received the Ad26.COV2.S COVID-19 vaccine or a placebo. The sequences come from peripheral blood, collected in a trial of Ad26.COV2.S vaccine versus placebo. The J gene is TRBJ1-5, the V gene TRBV19, with D hard to call. The CDR3 DNA reads TGTGCCAGTAGTATGATCGCGATCGCCCCTTATAGCAATCAGCCCCAGCATTTT. It encodes CASSMIAIAPYSNQPQHF.